This T cell receptor beta chain was retrieved from a study of identical twins. General observations from the study: The more abundant beta clonotypes in cord blood had fewer insertions, and memory repertoires did not show this. Cross-sectional statistical analysis was relied on for the conclusions, without the same donors being followed.

In its sample, this clonotype was seen many times. Its antigen is currently unknown. This CDR3 contains 13 residues. CDR1 and CDR2 (germline): SGHRS, YFSETQ. V was shortened by 8 bases and J by 6 bases, with 16 bases between the two germline ends. The cDNA had a unique molecular identifier and a template-switch universal primer site. TCRdb recomputed calls from the 5' RACE reads with MiXCR, one row per CDR3 protein. The sample yields some 96,000 distinct CDR3 sequences, 5.9% seen once. The chain employs TRBV5-1 and TRBJ2-3, with a tentative D call TRBD2 (5 bases). This receptor was obtained from a woman aged 45 to 65 in good health. Sequencing was done on a sample of memory T cells sorted from blood. The CDR3 DNA is TGCGCCAGTACGCCGGGAACGAGGGATACGCAGTATTTT. It codes for CASTPGTRDTQYF. Variable domain in full (rest from reference TRBV5-1 and TRBJ2-3): KAGVTQTPRYLIKTRGQQVTLSCSPISGHRSVSWYQQTPGQGLQFLFEYFSETQRNKGNFPGRFSGRQFSNSRSEMNVSTLELGDSALYLCASTPGTRDTQYFGPGTRLTVL.